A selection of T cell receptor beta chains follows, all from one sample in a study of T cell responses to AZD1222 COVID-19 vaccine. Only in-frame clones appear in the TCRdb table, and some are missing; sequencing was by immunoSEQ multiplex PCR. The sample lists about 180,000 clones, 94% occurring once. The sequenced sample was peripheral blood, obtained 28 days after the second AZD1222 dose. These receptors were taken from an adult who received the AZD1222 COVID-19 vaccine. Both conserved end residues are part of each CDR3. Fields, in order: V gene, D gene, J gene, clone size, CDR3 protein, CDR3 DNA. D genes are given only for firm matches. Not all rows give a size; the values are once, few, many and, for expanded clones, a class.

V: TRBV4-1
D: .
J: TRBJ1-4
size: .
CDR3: CASSANPGKLFF
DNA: TGCGCCAGCAGCGCTAATCCGGGGAAACTGTTTTTT

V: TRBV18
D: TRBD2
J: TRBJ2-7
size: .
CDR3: CASSPTGLALTYEQYF
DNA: TGTGCCAGCTCACCAACGGGACTAGCCCTCACCTACGAGCAGTACTTC

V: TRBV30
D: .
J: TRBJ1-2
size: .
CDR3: CAWSVGFRLGYTF
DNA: TGTGCCTGGAGTGTAGGGTTCCGGCTTGGCTACACCTTC

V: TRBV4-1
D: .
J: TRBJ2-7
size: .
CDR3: CASSPLPEDPYEQYF
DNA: TGCGCCAGCAGCCCCCTTCCCGAGGACCCCTACGAGCAGTACTTC

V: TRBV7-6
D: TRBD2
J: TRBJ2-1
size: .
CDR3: CASSLQGLAGGRPYNEQFF
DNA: TGTGCCAGCAGCTTACAGGGACTAGCGGGGGGCCGGCCTTACAATGAGCAGTTCTTC

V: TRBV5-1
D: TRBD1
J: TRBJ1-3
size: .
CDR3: CASSPRTGQGRPGNTIYF
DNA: TGCGCCAGCAGCCCACGGACAGGACAGGGAAGGCCTGGAAACACCATATATTTT

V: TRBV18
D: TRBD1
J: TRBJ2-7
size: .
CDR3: CASSLDRAGYEQYF
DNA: TGTGCCAGCTCACTAGACAGGGCTGGGTACGAGCAGTACTTC

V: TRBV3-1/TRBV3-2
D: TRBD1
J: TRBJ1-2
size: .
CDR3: CASSQDLTGDGYTF
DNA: TGTGCCAGCAGCCAAGATTTGACAGGGGATGGCTACACCTTC

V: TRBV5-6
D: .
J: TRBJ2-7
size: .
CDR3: CASSFDWKYEQYF
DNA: TGTGCCAGCAGCTTTGATTGGAAATACGAGCAGTACTTC

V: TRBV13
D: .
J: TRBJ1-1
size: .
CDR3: CASSSGLQNTEAFF
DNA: TGTGCCAGCAGCTCGGGACTTCAGAACACTGAAGCTTTCTTT

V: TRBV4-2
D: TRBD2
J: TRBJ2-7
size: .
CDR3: CASSQDSSSGSYEQYF
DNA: TGTGCCAGCAGCCAAGATTCTTCTAGCGGGAGCTACGAGCAGTACTTC

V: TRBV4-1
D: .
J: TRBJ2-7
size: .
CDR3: CASSQGRWDEQYF
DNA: TGCGCCAGCAGCCAAGGTCGGTGGGACGAGCAGTACTTC

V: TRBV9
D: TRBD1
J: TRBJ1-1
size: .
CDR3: CASSAPTTGGGTEAFF
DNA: TGTGCCAGCAGCGCTCCGACCACAGGGGGGGGCACTGAAGCTTTCTTT

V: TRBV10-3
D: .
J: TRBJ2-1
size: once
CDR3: CAISGTNNEQFF
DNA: TGTGCCATCAGCGGAACAAACAATGAGCAGTTCTTC

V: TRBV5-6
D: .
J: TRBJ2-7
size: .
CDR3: CASSLVFGSYEQYF
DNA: TGTGCCAGCAGCTTGGTATTTGGATCCTACGAGCAGTACTTC

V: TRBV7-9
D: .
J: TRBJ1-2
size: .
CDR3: CASSLQQTSPDRRVF
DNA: TGTGCCAGCAGCTTACAACAGACGTCCCCCGATCGAAGGGTCTTC

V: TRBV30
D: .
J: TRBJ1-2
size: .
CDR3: CAWSFYYGYTF
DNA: TGTGCCTGGAGTTTCTACTATGGCTACACCTTC

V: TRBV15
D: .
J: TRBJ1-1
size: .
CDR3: CATSREQGKAFF
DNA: TGTGCCACCAGCAGAGAACAGGGAAAAGCTTTCTTT

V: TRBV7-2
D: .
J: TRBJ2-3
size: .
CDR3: CASSLAPRPSRDTQYF
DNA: TGTGCCAGCAGCTTAGCACCCCGGCCAAGTAGGGATACGCAGTATTTT

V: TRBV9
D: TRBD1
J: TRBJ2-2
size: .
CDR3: CASSVAPRGHTGELFF
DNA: TGTGCCAGCAGCGTAGCCCCCAGGGGGCACACCGGGGAGCTGTTTTTT

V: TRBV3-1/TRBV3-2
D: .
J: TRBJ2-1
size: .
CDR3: CASSQAGLPAYNEQFF
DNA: TGTGCCAGCAGCCAAGCGGGCCTCCCGGCCTACAATGAGCAGTTCTTC

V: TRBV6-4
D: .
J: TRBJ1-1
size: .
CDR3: CASSDSVGSYTEAFF
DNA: TGTGCCAGCAGTGACTCTGTCGGCAGCTACACTGAAGCTTTCTTT

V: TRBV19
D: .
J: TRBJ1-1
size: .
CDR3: CASSNTVNTEAFF
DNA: TGTGCCAGTAGTAACACGGTGAACACTGAAGCTTTCTTT

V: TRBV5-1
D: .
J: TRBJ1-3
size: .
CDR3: CASSLVPGTGNTIYF
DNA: TGCGCCAGCAGCTTGGTTCCGGGAACTGGAAACACCATATATTTT